This TCR beta chain was sequenced in a study of T cell responses to AZD1222 COVID-19 vaccine. A note on this clone: The target antigen is unknown.

Produced via immunoSEQ multiplex PCR; TCRdb's table is partial and in-frame only. The sample records tens of thousands of clones, under 90% being singletons. Germline assignment: CDR1 ENHRY and CDR2 SYGVKD. Between the trimmed V and J ends, which lost 2 bases and 7 bases, there was a span of 11 bases. The CDR3 loop spans 13 amino acids. Study outcomes and limitations: Nearly half of unique spike-specific TCRs reportedly avoided B.1.351 and B.1.1.7 mutated regions. The donor group comprised mostly white British people and more females; the analysis possibly underestimated clonal diversity. Seropositive at baseline were only a handful of AZD1222 recipients.

This chain joins TRBV10-3 and TRBJ1-1; D unresolved. The receptor's source is an adult in good health. This specimen consisted of peripheral blood, obtained on day 0 of AZD1222 vaccination. CDR3 coding DNA: TGTGCCATCAGTGAGCACCCTACGGGTGAAGCTTTCTTT. It codes for CAISEHPTGEAFF.